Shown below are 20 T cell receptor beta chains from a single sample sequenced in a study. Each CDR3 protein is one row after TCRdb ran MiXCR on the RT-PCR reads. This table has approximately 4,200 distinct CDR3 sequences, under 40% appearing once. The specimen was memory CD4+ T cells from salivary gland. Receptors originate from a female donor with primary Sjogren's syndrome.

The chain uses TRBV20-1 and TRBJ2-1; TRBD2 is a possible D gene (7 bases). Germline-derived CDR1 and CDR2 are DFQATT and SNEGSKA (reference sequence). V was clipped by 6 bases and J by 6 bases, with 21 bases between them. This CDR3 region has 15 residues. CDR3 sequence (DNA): TGCAGTGCCCTAAGGGGGGGACTCCCTATCAATGAGCAGTTCTTC. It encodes CSALRGGLPINEQFF.

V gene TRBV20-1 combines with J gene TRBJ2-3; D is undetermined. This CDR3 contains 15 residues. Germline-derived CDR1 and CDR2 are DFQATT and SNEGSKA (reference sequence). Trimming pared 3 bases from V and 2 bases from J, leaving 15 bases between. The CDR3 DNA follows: TGCAGTGCTAGTTCCACACTCTCAAACACAGATACGCAGTATTTT. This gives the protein CSASSTLSNTDTQYF.

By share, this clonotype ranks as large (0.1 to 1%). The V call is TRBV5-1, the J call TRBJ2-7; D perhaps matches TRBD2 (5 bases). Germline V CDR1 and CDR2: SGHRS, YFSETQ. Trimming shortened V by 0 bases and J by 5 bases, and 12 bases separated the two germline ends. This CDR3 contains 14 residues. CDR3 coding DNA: TGCGCCAGCAGCTTGGAGGGCCCCGGGGACGAGCAGTACTTC. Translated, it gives CASSLEGPGDEQYF.

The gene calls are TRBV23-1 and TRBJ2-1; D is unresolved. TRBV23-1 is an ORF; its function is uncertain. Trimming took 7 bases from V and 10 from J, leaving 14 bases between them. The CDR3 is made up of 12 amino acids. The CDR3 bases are TGCGCCAGCACCTGGCCAGCTTACGAGCAGTTCTTC. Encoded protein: CASTWPAYEQFF.

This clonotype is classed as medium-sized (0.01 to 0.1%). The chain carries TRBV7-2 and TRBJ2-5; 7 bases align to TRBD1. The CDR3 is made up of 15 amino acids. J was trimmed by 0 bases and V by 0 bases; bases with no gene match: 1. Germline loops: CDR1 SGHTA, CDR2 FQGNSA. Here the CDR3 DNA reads TGTGCCAGCAGCTTAGCGACAGGGTACCAAGAGACCCAGTACTTC. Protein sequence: CASSLATGYQETQYF.

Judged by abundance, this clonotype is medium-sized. The CDR3 region has the DNA TGCAGTGCTAGAGTGGGGCGGGAGGGCCCCTACAATGAGCAGTTCTTC. Its protein product is CSARVGREGPYNEQFF. The V gene is TRBV20-1, the J gene TRBJ2-1, with 9 positions matching TRBD2. This CDR3 spans 16 amino acids. CDR1 DFQATT and CDR2 SNEGSKA come from the germline V gene (reference sequence). V lost 1 base to trimming and J lost 2 bases; unmatched junction nucleotides: 6.

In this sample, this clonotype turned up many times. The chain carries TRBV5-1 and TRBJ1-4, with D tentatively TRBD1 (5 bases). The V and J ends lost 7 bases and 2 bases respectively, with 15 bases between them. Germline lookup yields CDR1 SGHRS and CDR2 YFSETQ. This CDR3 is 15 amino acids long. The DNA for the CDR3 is TGCGCCAGCCGGGGGGTGAGGGGCACTAATGAAAAACTGTTTTTT. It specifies CASRGVRGTNEKLFF.

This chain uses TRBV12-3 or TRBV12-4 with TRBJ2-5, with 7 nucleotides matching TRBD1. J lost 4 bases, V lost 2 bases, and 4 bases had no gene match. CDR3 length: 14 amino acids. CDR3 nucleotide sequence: TGTGCCAGCAGTTTAAGGGCAGGGGGAGAGACCCAGTACTTC. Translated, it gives CASSLRAGGETQYF.

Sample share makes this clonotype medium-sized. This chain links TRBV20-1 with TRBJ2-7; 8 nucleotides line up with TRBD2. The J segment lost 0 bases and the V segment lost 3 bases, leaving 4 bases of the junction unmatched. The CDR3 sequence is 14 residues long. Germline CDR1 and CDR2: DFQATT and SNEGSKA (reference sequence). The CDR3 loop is CSARKTSASYEQYF. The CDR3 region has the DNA TGCAGTGCTAGGAAGACTAGCGCCTCCTACGAGCAGTACTTC.

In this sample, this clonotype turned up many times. CDR3 coding DNA: TGTGCCAGCTCACCAATGACAGGCGCTCTGAACACTGAAGCTTTCTTT. Translated, it gives CASSPMTGALNTEAFF. The chain links TRBV18 to TRBJ1-1; D may be TRBD1 (6 bases). This CDR3 comprises 16 residues. Per germline, CDR1 KGHSH and CDR2 LQKENI. Trimming took 2 bases from V and 0 from J, leaving 13 bases between them.

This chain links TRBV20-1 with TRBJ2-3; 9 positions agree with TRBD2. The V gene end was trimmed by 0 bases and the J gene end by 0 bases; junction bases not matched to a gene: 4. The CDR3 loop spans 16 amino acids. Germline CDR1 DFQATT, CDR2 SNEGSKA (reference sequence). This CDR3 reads CSARDPLAGSTDTQYF. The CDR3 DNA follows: TGCAGTGCTAGAGATCCCCTAGCGGGGAGCACAGATACGCAGTATTTT.

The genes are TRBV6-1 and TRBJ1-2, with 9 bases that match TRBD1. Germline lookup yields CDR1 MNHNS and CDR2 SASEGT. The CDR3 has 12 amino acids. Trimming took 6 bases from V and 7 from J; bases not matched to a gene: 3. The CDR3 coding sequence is TGTGCCAGCAGACGGACAGGGGTTGGCTACACCTTC. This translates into CASRRTGVGYTF.

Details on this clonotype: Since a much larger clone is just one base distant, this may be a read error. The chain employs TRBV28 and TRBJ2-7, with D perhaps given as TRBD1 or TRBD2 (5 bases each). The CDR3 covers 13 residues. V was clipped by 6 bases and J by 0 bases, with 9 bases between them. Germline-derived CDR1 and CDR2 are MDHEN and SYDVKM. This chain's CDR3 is CASRGVSSYEQYF. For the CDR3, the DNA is TGTGCCAGCAGGGGGGTGAGCTCCTACGAGCAGTACTTC. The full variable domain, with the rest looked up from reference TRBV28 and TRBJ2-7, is DVKVTQSSRYLVKRTGEKVFLECVQDMDHENMFWYRQDPGLGLRLIYFSYDVKMKEKGDIPEGYSVSREKKERFSLILESASTNQTSMYLCASRGVSSYEQYFGPGTRLTVT.

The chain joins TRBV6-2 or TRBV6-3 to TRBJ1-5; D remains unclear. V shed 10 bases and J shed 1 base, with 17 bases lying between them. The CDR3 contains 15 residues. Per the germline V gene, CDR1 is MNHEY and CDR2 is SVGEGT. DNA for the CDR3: TGTGCCACCGCAAATCCGGGGAAGAGCAATCAGCCCCAGCATTTT. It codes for CATANPGKSNQPQHF.

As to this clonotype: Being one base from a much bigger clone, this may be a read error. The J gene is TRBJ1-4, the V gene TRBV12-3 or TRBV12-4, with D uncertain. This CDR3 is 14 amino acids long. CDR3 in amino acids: CASSPGRSNEKLLF. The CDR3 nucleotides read TGTGCCAGCAGCCCTGGGCGTAGCAATGAAAAACTGTTATTT.

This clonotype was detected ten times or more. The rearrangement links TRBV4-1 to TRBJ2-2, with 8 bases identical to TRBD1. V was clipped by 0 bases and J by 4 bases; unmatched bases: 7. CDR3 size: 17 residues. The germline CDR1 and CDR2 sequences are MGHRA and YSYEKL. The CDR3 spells CASSQERQGSTTGELFF. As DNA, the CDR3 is TGCGCCAGCAGCCAAGAGCGACAGGGGTCAACCACCGGGGAGCTGTTTTTT.

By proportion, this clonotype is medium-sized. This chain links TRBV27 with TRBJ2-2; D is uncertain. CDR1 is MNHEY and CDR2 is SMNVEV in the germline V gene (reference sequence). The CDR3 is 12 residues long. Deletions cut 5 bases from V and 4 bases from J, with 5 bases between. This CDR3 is CASSPLTGELFF. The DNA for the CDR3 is TGTGCCAGCAGTCCCCTCACCGGGGAGCTGTTTTTT.

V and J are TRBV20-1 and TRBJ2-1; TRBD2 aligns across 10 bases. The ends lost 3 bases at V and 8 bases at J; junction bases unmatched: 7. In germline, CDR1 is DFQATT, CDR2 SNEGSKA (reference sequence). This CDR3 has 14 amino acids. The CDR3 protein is CSARILAGVYEQFF. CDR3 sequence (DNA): TGCAGTGCTAGGATTCTAGCGGGAGTTTATGAGCAGTTCTTC.

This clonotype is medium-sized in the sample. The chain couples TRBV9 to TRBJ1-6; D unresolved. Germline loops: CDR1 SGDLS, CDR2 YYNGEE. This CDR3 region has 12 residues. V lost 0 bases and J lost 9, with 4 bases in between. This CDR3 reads CASSVDLSPLHF. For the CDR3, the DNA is TGTGCCAGCAGCGTAGACCTTTCACCCCTCCACTTT.

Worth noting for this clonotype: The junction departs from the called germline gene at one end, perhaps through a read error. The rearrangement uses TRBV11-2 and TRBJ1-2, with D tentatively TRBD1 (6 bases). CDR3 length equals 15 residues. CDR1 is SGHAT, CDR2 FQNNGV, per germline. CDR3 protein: CASSPRQALTRGYNF. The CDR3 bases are TGTGCCAGCAGCCCCAGACAGGCCCTAACTAGAGGCTACAACTTC. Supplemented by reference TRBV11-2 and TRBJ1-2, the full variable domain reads EAGVAQSPRYKIIEKRQSVAFWCNPISGHATLYWYQQILGQGPKLLIQFQNNGVVDDSQLPKDRFSAERLKGVDSTLKIQPAKLEDSAVYLCASSPRQALTRGYNFGSGTRLTVV.